A single sample gave rise to the 30 T cell receptor beta chains below, sequenced in a study of T cells after yellow fever vaccination. TCRdb recomputed calls from the 5' RACE reads with MiXCR, one row per CDR3 protein. This sample yields over 300,000 distinct CDR3 sequences, of which less than 4.5% are seen a single time; around a quarter belongs to the top ten. The sample was PBMCs, taken on the day of the yellow fever booster vaccination. The receptor source for this set is a man aged 18 to 30 who received the YFV17D yellow fever vaccine.

V is TRBV7-2 and J is TRBJ1-6, with D unresolved. With 3 bases removed from V and 6 bases from J, the gap between germline ends came to 9 bases. The V gene's germline CDR1 is SGHTA and CDR2 FQGNSA. This CDR3 region has 14 residues. The CDR3 loop is CASSFPGFNSPLHF. The CDR3 nucleotides read TGTGCCAGCAGCTTCCCTGGGTTTAATTCACCCCTCCACTTT.

This chain connects TRBV5-1 to TRBJ2-7, with 9 bases identical to TRBD1. This CDR3 has 15 residues. Germline trimming cut 0 bases from V and 6 bases from J; bases unmatched to any gene: 7. Germline V gene lookup returns CDR1 SGHRS and CDR2 YFSETQ. CDR3 nucleotides: TGCGCCAGCAGCTTGGGGTTTGGGACAGGGCCCGAGCAGTACTTC. Amino acids: CASSLGFGTGPEQYF. The whole variable domain, remainder taken from reference TRBV5-1 and TRBJ2-7, is KAGVTQTPRYLIKTRGQQVTLSCSPISGHRSVSWYQQTPGQGLQFLFEYFSETQRNKGNFPGRFSGRQFSNSRSEMNVSTLELGDSALYLCASSLGFGTGPEQYFGPGTRLTVT.

This clonotype was observed at least ten times. The V call is TRBV5-1, the J call TRBJ1-1, with D uncertain. Looked up from germline, CDR1 is SGHRS and CDR2 is YFSETQ. Trimming removed 4 bases at V and 7 bases at J, with 8 bases between. This CDR3 spans 11 amino acids. The CDR3 nucleotides read TGCGCCAGCAGCGTCGGGTTTGAAGCTTTCTTT. Its protein product is CASSVGFEAFF.

This clonotype was counted only a few times. The chain carries TRBV9 and TRBJ2-7, with D tentatively TRBD2 (5 bases). In germline, CDR1 is SGDLS, CDR2 YYNGEE. V was trimmed by 9 bases and J by 9 bases, leaving 10 bases between them. The CDR3 is made up of 9 amino acids. The CDR3 spells CATPRGQYV. The CDR3 DNA sequence: TGTGCCACTCCACGGGGGCAGTACGTC.

This clonotype was detected many times. This chain connects TRBV7-9 to TRBJ1-1; no definite D call. CDR1 is SEHNR, CDR2 FQNEAQ, per germline (reference sequence). The CDR3 length is 13 residues. V lost 4 bases, J lost 4 bases, and 10 bases lay in between. The CDR3 nucleotides are TGTGCCAGCAGCTCGGACGTGGGCACTGAAGCTTTCTTT. This encodes CASSSDVGTEAFF.

This clonotype was seen a few times. The chain couples TRBV20-1 to TRBJ2-3; the D gene is possibly TRBD2 (6 bases). Trimming left V 0 bases short and J 1 base short, with 11 bases between. The CDR3 is 15 amino acids. CDR1 and CDR2 (germline): DFQATT, SNEGSKA (reference sequence). For the CDR3, the DNA is TGCAGTGCTAGAGACGGCGGGGCGGGCACAGATACGCAGTATTTT. Translated, it gives CSARDGGAGTDTQYF.

V gene TRBV20-1 combines with J gene TRBJ2-1; TRBD2 aligns across 13 bases. Germline trimming cut 6 bases from V and 8 bases from J; bases unmatched to any gene: 7. This CDR3 has 14 amino acids. The germline V gene has CDR1 DFQATT and CDR2 SNEGSKA (reference sequence). The CDR3 is CSAALAGGLHEQFF. The CDR3 DNA reads as TGCAGTGCCGCACTAGCGGGGGGGCTCCATGAGCAGTTCTTC.

This chain connects TRBV4-1 to TRBJ1-5; no reliable D call. Trimming cost V 3 bases and J 0 bases, with 12 bases left between them. The length of the CDR3 is 16 residues. The germline gives CDR1 MGHRA, CDR2 YSYEKL. CDR3 bases: TGCGCCAGCAGCCAGCTGGACGGCTATAGCAATCAGCCCCAGCATTTT. It yields the protein CASSQLDGYSNQPQHF.

Many counts were recorded for this clonotype. The chain is built from TRBV9 and TRBJ2-3; TRBD1 agrees at 7 bases. Germline CDR1 and CDR2: SGDLS and YYNGEE. There are 14 residues in the CDR3. V lost 2 bases to trimming and J lost 4 bases; unmatched junction nucleotides: 4. CDR3 coding DNA: TGTGCCAGCAGCGTCAGACAGGGCTCAGATACGCAGTATTTT. As protein: CASSVRQGSDTQYF.

This clonotype was detected a few times. The rearrangement links TRBV20-1 to TRBJ1-3; D not resolved. The CDR3 is 15 residues long. The germline CDR1 and CDR2 sequences are DFQATT and SNEGSKA (reference sequence). V was shortened by 3 bases and J by 2 bases, with 14 bases between the two germline ends. As DNA, the CDR3 is TGCAGTGCTAGGGACCGCGCTCGGGCTGGAAACACCATATATTTT. Translating it yields CSARDRARAGNTIYF.

This clonotype has ten or more counts. The rearrangement joins TRBV6-5 to TRBJ2-7, with D perhaps TRBD1 or TRBD2 (5 bases each). Between the trimmed V and J ends, which lost 0 bases and 0 bases, there was a span of 9 bases. Germline V gene sequence: CDR1 MNHEY, CDR2 SVGAGI. The CDR3 has 15 amino acids. In DNA form, the CDR3 reads TGTGCCAGCAGTTACTCCCCAGGGAGCTCCTACGAGCAGTACTTC. Translation gives CASSYSPGSSYEQYF.

This clonotype was detected many times. The V gene is TRBV5-1, the J gene TRBJ1-1; 7 bases agree with TRBD1. Trimming removed 2 bases from V and 8 bases from J; junction bases left unmatched: 9. CDR1 is SGHRS, CDR2 YFSETQ, per germline. CDR3 length equals 14 residues. In DNA form, the CDR3 reads TGCGCCAGCAGCTTAAACGACAGGGCCCTGGAAGCTTTCTTT. It translates to CASSLNDRALEAFF. Using reference TRBV5-1 and TRBJ1-1 for the parts outside the CDR3, the full variable domain is KAGVTQTPRYLIKTRGQQVTLSCSPISGHRSVSWYQQTPGQGLQFLFEYFSETQRNKGNFPGRFSGRQFSNSRSEMNVSTLELGDSALYLCASSLNDRALEAFFGQGTRLTVV.

The chain employs TRBV7-8 and TRBJ2-7; a weak D match, TRBD1 (5 bases). The CDR3 is 14 amino acids. V lost 5 bases, J lost 6 bases, and 17 bases lay in between. Germline CDR1 and CDR2: SGHVS and FQNEAQ. This chain's CDR3 is CASSQGWGSSEQYF. The DNA for the CDR3 is TGTGCCAGCAGCCAGGGCTGGGGTAGCTCCGAGCAGTACTTC.

This clonotype was recorded a few times. The chain uses TRBV10-2 and TRBJ1-5, with 8 bases matching TRBD1. This CDR3 region has 16 residues. After removal of 4 bases from V and 5 bases from J, the junction contained 10 bases not matched to a gene. Germline V gene data show CDR1 as WSHSY and CDR2 as SAAADI. CDR3 coding DNA: TGCGCCAGCAGTGCTTTCAGACAGGGGTTTTATCAGCCCCAGCATTTT. Protein sequence: CASSAFRQGFYQPQHF.

The chain is built from TRBV5-1 and TRBJ2-3, with D perhaps matching TRBD1 (5 bases). CDR1 and CDR2 from the germline V gene are SGHRS and YFSETQ. The CDR3 loop spans 15 amino acids. With 0 bases removed from V and 1 base from J, the gap between germline ends came to 9 bases. The CDR3 bases are TGCGCCAGCAGCTTGGACAGGTTAGGCACAGATACGCAGTATTTT. Residues: CASSLDRLGTDTQYF.

The chain couples TRBV6-6 to TRBJ1-5; D ambiguous. Trimming removed 11 bases from V and 16 bases from J, with 21 bases in between. CDR3 length: 11 residues. The germline gives CDR1 MNHNY, CDR2 SVGAGI (reference sequence). The CDR3 spells CAAFSGPARHF. The CDR3 nucleotides read TGTGCCGCTTTCTCCGGGCCAGCCCGACATTTT.

There are many counts of this clonotype. The V and J genes are TRBV27 and TRBJ2-7; D not certain. The CDR3 totals 13 residues. The ends were cut back, 1 base at V and 3 bases at J, with 7 bases in the middle. CDR1 and CDR2 (germline): MNHEY, SMNVEV (reference sequence). CDR3 nucleotide sequence: TGTGCCAGCAGTTTATGGGCAGACTACGAGCAGTACTTC. It encodes CASSLWADYEQYF.

There are a few counts of this clonotype. The CDR3 DNA follows: TGTGCCACCAGTGCCCGGAGACATTACTTTGTCTCCTACAATGAGCAGTTCTTC. Amino acid sequence: CATSARRHYFVSYNEQFF. The chain has TRBV24-1 and TRBJ2-1; no reliable D call. CDR3 size: 18 residues. The V end lost 5 bases, the J end lost 0 bases, and 19 bases lay between the germline ends. Germline V gene lookup returns CDR1 KGHDR and CDR2 SFDVKD.

J is TRBJ2-1 and V is TRBV6-5, with TRBD2 matching 11 bases. The CDR3 contains 15 residues. CDR1 and CDR2 (germline): MNHEY, SVGAGI. The trim removed 6 bases at V and 8 bases at J, leaving 9 bases unmatched. The CDR3 DNA follows: TGTGCCAGCAGACTTCCGACTAGCGGGGCGGATGAGCAGTTCTTC. Its translation is CASRLPTSGADEQFF.

V is TRBV19 and J is TRBJ2-7; no clear D gene. The CDR3 spans 11 residues. V was cut by 7 bases and J by 4 bases, with 8 bases left in between. CDR1 and CDR2 from the germline V gene are LNHDA and SQIVND (reference sequence). The CDR3 DNA follows: TGTGCCAGTAAGTTCGGATACGAGCAGTACTTC. It is translated as CASKFGYEQYF.

This clonotype was seen more than once but under ten times. V gene TRBV5-1 combines with J gene TRBJ1-6; D gene uncertain. CDR1 is SGHRS and CDR2 is YFSETQ in the germline V gene. The CDR3 covers 15 residues. V shed 0 bases and J shed 9 bases, with 13 bases lying between them. DNA for the CDR3: TGCGCCAGCAGCTTGGACGTGTCAACTTCTTCACCCCTCCACTTT. The encoded protein is CASSLDVSTSSPLHF.

The J gene is TRBJ1-2, the V gene TRBV6-1; maybe TRBD1 (6 bases). The CDR3 spans 13 residues. Trimming took off 7 bases at V and 6 bases at J, with 15 bases between the two ends. Germline V lookup: CDR1 MNHNS, CDR2 SASEGT. CDR3: CASIRYRDHGYTF. In DNA form, the CDR3 reads TGTGCCAGCATCAGGTACAGGGACCATGGCTACACCTTC.

This clonotype has at least ten counts. The V gene is TRBV20-1, the J gene TRBJ2-2; possible D gene TRBD1, 5 bases. Germline CDR1 and CDR2: DFQATT and SNEGSKA (reference sequence). The germline V and J ends were trimmed by 1 base and 4 bases, with 16 bases remaining between them. The CDR3 spans 16 residues. This CDR3 is CSARVGRRASTGELFF. The CDR3 nucleotides read TGCAGTGCTAGAGTCGGGCGCAGGGCGAGCACCGGGGAGCTGTTTTTT.

This clonotype was recorded at least ten times. The rearrangement joins TRBV20-1 to TRBJ2-3; 7 nucleotides line up with TRBD2. The CDR3 covers 15 residues. Per the germline V gene, CDR1 is DFQATT and CDR2 is SNEGSKA (reference sequence). The J segment lost 2 bases and the V segment lost 0 bases, leaving 5 bases of the junction unmatched. In DNA form, the CDR3 reads TGCAGTGCTAGAGAATCTAGCGGCCCCACAGATACGCAGTATTTT. Its translation: CSARESSGPTDTQYF.

The chain recombines TRBV20-1 with TRBJ2-3; a weak D match, TRBD2 (5 bases). Germline CDR1 is DFQATT and CDR2 is SNEGSKA (reference sequence). Trimming shortened V by 6 bases and J by 6 bases, and 10 bases separated the two germline ends. There are 11 residues in the CDR3. In DNA, the CDR3 is TGCAGTGCCCCTGACTACGATACGCAGTATTTT. This encodes CSAPDYDTQYF.

The table lists this clonotype with a few counts. V usage is TRBV11-1 and J usage is TRBJ1-1, with D possibly matching TRBD1 (5 bases). V lost 5 bases, J lost 2 bases, and 18 bases lay in between. The CDR3 runs to 16 residues. Germline CDR1 reads SGHAT; CDR2 reads FQDESV (reference sequence). This CDR3 reads CASSRGAQAGNTEAFF. CDR3 nucleotides: TGTGCCAGCAGCAGGGGAGCTCAGGCGGGTAACACTGAAGCTTTCTTT.

This clonotype was picked up a small number of times. This chain links TRBV6-1 with TRBJ2-3; the D call may be TRBD1 or TRBD2 (5 bases each). Trimming stripped 8 bases from V and 4 bases from J, with 16 bases between. The CDR3 has 14 amino acids. Germline V gene data show CDR1 as MNHNS and CDR2 as SASEGT. CDR3 in DNA: TGTGCCAGCCGGTTGACGGGGCTGGCAGATACGCAGTATTTT. This codes for CASRLTGLADTQYF.

This clonotype was seen ten or more times. The rearrangement links TRBV5-1 to TRBJ2-3; D possibly corresponds to TRBD2 (6 bases). The CDR3 is 11 residues long. V lost 7 bases and J 6 bases, leaving 9 bases between the germline ends. Germline V gives CDR1 SGHRS, CDR2 YFSETQ. The CDR3 loop reads CASRGTDTQYF. The DNA of the CDR3 is TGCGCCAGCCGAGGGACTGATACGCAGTATTTT.

Ten or more counts support this clonotype. The chain recombines TRBV4-1 with TRBJ2-2; the D gene is possibly TRBD1 (6 bases). CDR3 length: 23 residues. In germline, CDR1 is MGHRA, CDR2 YSYEKL. Deletions cut 1 base from V and 0 bases from J, with 30 bases between. CDR3 DNA: TGCGCCAGCAGCCAAGTCGGACGTCGTTGGGGTACAATGGACAGAACGAACACCGGGGAGCTGTTTTTT. It codes for CASSQVGRRWGTMDRTNTGELFF.

This clonotype was observed many times. Written as DNA, the CDR3 is TGTGCCAGCAGCCCCGGACAGGGTTCCAACGTCCTGACTTTC. Its protein product is CASSPGQGSNVLTF. This chain uses TRBV7-2 with TRBJ2-6, with 8 positions matching TRBD1. There are 14 residues in the CDR3. Trimming at V came to 5 bases and at J to 8 bases, leaving 5 bases not matched to a gene. CDR1 and CDR2 from the germline V gene are SGHTA and FQGNSA.